This T cell receptor (beta chain) was observed in a study of CD8+CD57+ T cells in acquired aplastic anemia. Notes on the study in general: Patients and controls were found to share twenty-nine CD8+ CDR3 sequences.

The CDR3 length is 13 residues. Germline CDR1 SGHDT, CDR2 YYEEEE. Details on this clonotype: The antigen remains undetermined. The junction and the germline gene differ at one end; a read error may be behind it.

TCR beta VDJ combinations and CDR3 sequences were profiled from genomic DNA. TCRdb used MiXCR to reprocess the reads, holding one entry per CDR3 protein. The repertoire holds more than 45,000 distinct CDR3 sequences, approximately 54% seen once, with around 17% in the top ten. Before being chosen for sequencing, patients had shown CD8+CD57+ cell expansion by flow cytometry. All patients were therapy-naive when blood was sampled. Material: sorted CD4+, CD8+, or CD8+CD57+ T cells (not recorded which) from PBMCs. The sequence derives from a human donor with aplastic anemia. The chain joins TRBV5-6 to TRBJ2-1, with a weak D call TRBD2 (5 bases). The CDR3 region is CARSLDGVNEQSF. CDR3 bases: TGTGCCCGCAGCTTGGACGGGGTGAATGAGCAGTCCTTC.